This TCR beta chain was profiled in a study of early T cells in non-severe SARS-CoV-2 infection. There are many counts of this clonotype. Using its own MiXCR run on the 5' RACE reads, TCRdb lists one record per CDR3 protein. The table lists 25,000 to 30,000 distinct CDR3 sequences, roughly 4.4% of them singletons. CDR3 length: 13 residues. Per the germline V gene, CDR1 is MNHNS and CDR2 is SASEGT. Trimming cost V 8 bases and J 5 bases; bases outside gene matches: 2. The source of this sequence is an adult who was a healthcare worker with PCR-confirmed SARS-CoV-2 infection or an uninfected control (not recorded which). What was sequenced was whole blood. The chain uses TRBV6-1 and TRBJ2-1; 11 nucleotides match TRBD1. The CDR3 nucleotides read TGTGCCAGCGGGACAGGGGGTCACAATGAGCAGTTCTTC. It yields the protein CASGTGGHNEQFF.